The sequence of this TCR beta chain was determined in a study of human T cells and chemical hapten exposure. Background on the study: The study sensitized with 2% DPC on an approximately 2 cm by approximately 2 cm patch of upper inner arm skin.

The study's findings and limits: The immune response of these alopecia patients might not match healthy individuals'.

This clonotype has only a few counts. The target antigen is unknown. The study's library attached unique molecular identifiers to single cDNA molecules. TCRdb re-called the RACE reads through MiXCR, storing one row per CDR3 protein. The repertoire holds roughly 100,000 distinct CDR3 sequences, with under 14% as singletons. CDR3 size: 13 residues. The V end was cut by 8 bases, the J end by 8 bases, with 18 bases between. CDR1 is MDHEN, CDR2 SYDVKM, per germline. The sample's time point: pre-sensitization, week 0. Treatment noted: therapeutic diphenylcyclopropenone sensitization with weekly scalp DPC. Alopecia patients between 18 and 70 years old and suitable for DPC were used as donors.

The rearrangement joins TRBV28 to TRBJ1-2, with D maybe TRBD1 (6 bases). The receptor's source is a woman aged 55 to 70 with alopecia areata. Some clones in this sample may be carry-over from other donors' samples. Material: whole blood, obtained in connection with sensitization to the hapten diphenylcyclopropenone (DPC). CDR3 DNA: TGTGCCAGCGGGACCCGGGGACAAAGGGGCTACACCTTC. It codes for CASGTRGQRGYTF.